The clone carrying this T cell receptor (beta chain) showed up just once. TCRdb's table, derived via immunoSEQ multiplex PCR, lists solely in-frame clones and lacks some. This table holds about 6,100 clones, 48% found once. This entry comes from a study of sequential checkpoint blockade in melanoma. Turning to the study itself: First-line arms were nivolumab then ipilimumab, or the reverse, randomized 1:1. Each arm's sequence ended with maintenance nivolumab.

CDR3 size: 13 residues. In germline, CDR1 is MNHEY, CDR2 SMNVEV (reference sequence). With 6 bases clipped from V and 5 bases from J, the junction kept 0 bases outside the gene matches. Treatment given: randomized to nivolumab then ipilimumab (arm A) or the reverse (arm B). None of the patients previously received DNA-damaging chemotherapy. Live CD3+CD8+ CD19− CD56− cells were sorted from PBMCs. Sequencing used CD8+ T cells sorted from blood (inferred from file names), obtained from a patient given nivolumab and ipilimumab in sequence. This clonotype was sampled from a human patient with melanoma. Some clones in this sample may be carry-over from other donors' samples. The chain employs TRBV27 and TRBJ1-6, with 8 bases fitting TRBD1. The CDR3 protein is CASRGQDNSPLHF. The DNA of the CDR3 is TGTGCCAGCAGGGGACAGGATAATTCACCCCTCCACTTT.